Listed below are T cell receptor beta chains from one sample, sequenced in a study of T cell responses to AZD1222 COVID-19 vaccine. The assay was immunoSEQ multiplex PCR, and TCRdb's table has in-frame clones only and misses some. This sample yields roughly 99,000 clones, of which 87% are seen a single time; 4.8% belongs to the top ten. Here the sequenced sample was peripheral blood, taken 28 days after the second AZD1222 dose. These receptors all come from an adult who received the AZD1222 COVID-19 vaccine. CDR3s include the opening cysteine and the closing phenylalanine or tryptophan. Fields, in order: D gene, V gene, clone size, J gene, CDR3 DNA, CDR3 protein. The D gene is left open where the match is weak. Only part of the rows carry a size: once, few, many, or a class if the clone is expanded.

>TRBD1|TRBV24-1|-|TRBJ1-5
TGTGCCACCAGTGGACAGGGGATAGATCAGCCCCAGCATTTT
CATSGQGIDQPQHF
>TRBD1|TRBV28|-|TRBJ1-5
TGTGCCAGCAGTCAGCGGACAGGTAGCAATCAGCCCCAGCATTTT
CASSQRTGSNQPQHF
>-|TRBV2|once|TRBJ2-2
TGTGCCAGCAGTGTTGCCAGGGAGAAGGCCGGGGAGCTGTTTTTT
CASSVAREKAGELFF
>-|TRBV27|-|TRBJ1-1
TGTGCCAGCAGTCCCCGGGACTCGAACACTGAAGCTTTCTTT
CASSPRDSNTEAFF
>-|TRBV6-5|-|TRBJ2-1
TGTGCCAGCAGTTATGGAGGCCCCAATGAGCAGTTCTTC
CASSYGGPNEQFF
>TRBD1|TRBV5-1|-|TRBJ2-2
TGCGCCAGCAGTTGGACAGGGAAAGACACCGGGGAGCTGTTTTTT
CASSWTGKDTGELFF
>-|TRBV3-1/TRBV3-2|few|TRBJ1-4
TGTGCCAGCAGCCAACAAACAGTAGTCGGTAATGAAAAACTGTTTTTT
CASSQQTVVGNEKLFF
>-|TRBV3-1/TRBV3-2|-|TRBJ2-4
TGTGCCAGCAGCCAAGGGCCTCGGGGGACGCTAGCCAAAAACATTCAGTACTTC
CASSQGPRGTLAKNIQYF
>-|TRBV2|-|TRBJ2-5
TGTGCCAGCAGTGAAGCGCCGCGGGGTCAAGAGACCCAGTACTTC
CASSEAPRGQETQYF
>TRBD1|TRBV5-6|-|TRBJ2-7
TGTGCCAGCAGCTTAAGACAGGGAACCTACGAGCAGTACTTC
CASSLRQGTYEQYF
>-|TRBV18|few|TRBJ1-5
TGTGCCAGCTCACCAGGGTCGGGGAATCAGCCCCAGCATTTT
CASSPGSGNQPQHF
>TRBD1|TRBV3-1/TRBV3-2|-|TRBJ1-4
TGTGCCAGCAGCCAAGCCGGGACAGGGATAAATGAAAAACTGTTTTTT
CASSQAGTGINEKLFF
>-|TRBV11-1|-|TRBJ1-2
TGTGCCAGCAGCGGAGCGGGAGGGTATGGCTACACCTTC
CASSGAGGYGYTF
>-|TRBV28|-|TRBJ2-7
TGTGCCAGCAGCCTATCGGGTCCCTACGAGCAGTACTTC
CASSLSGPYEQYF
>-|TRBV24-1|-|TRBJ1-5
TGTGCCACCAGTGCTCTCCGGGGTCAGCCCCAGCATTTT
CATSALRGQPQHF
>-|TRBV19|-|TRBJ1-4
TGTGCCAGTAGTAACCCCTGGGGGGCCGGGGCTAATGAAAAACTGTTTTTT
CASSNPWGAGANEKLFF
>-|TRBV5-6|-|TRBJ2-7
TGTGCCAGCAGCTTGGGGCAGGGGTCCTACGAGCAGTACTTC
CASSLGQGSYEQYF
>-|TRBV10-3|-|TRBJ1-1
TGTGCCATCAGTGCGGGAGGTTTGAACACTGAAGCTTTCTTT
CAISAGGLNTEAFF
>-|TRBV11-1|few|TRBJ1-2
TGTGCCAGCAGCTCGACTAACTATGGCTACACCTTC
CASSSTNYGYTF
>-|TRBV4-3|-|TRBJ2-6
TGCGCCAGCAGCCAAACCCCGGGCTCTGGGGCCAACGTCCTGACTTTC
CASSQTPGSGANVLTF
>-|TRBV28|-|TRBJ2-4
TGTGCCAGCAGTACCGCAGGAGTAGCCAAAAACATTCAGTACTTC
CASSTAGVAKNIQYF
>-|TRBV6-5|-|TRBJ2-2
TGTGCCAGCAGTTCCCAGGGGGGGAACACCGGGGAGCTGTTTTTT
CASSSQGGNTGELFF
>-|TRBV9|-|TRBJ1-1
TGTGCCAGCAGCGTAGCCACCCGGGGTTCAAAGGGCACTGAAGCTTTCTTT
CASSVATRGSKGTEAFF
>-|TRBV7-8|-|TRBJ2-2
TGTGCCAGTATCCGTCTGGGGGTAGGAAACACCGGGGAGCTGTTTTTT
CASIRLGVGNTGELFF
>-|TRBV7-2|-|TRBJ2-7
TGTGCCAGCAGCTTAACGAGAGCCTACGAGCAGTACTTC
CASSLTRAYEQYF
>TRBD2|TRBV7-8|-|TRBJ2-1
TGTGCCAGCAGCTTAGCAATCAAGGGCGGGGGTGACAATGAGCAGTTCTTC
CASSLAIKGGGDNEQFF
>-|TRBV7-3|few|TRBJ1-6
TGTGCCAGCAGCTTATCTCCCGTAAGGGGGATCGGTTCACCCCTCCACTTT
CASSLSPVRGIGSPLHF
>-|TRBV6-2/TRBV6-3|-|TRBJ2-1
TGTGCCAGCAGTCAAGATAACTTATGGGATGAGCAGTTCTTC
CASSQDNLWDEQFF
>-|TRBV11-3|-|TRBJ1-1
TGTGCCAGCAGCTTAAACTCAGGAGGGGACACTGAAGCTTTCTTT
CASSLNSGGDTEAFF
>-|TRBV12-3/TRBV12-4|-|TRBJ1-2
TGTGCCAGCAGCCCTACAGGGCCATATGGCTACACCTTC
CASSPTGPYGYTF
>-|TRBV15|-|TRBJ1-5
TGTGCCACCAGCAGAGGAGGGTCTAATCAGCCCCAGCATTTT
CATSRGGSNQPQHF
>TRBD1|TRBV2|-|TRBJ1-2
TGTGCCAGCAGTACAGGACAGGGGGCATACTATGGCTACACCTTC
CASSTGQGAYYGYTF
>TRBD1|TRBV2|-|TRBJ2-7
TGTGCCAGCATAATCCGAGACAGGGACTACGAGCAGTACTTC
CASIIRDRDYEQYF
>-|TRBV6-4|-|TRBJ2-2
TGTGCCAGCACCCAGGGGGGGGCCACCGGGGAGCTGTTTTTT
CASTQGGATGELFF
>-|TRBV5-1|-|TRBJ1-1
TGCGCCAGCATCGACAGGAGGACGGGCAACACTGAAGCTTTCTTT
CASIDRRTGNTEAFF
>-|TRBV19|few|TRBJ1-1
TGTGCCAGTAGTATGAAGGGTGACACTGAAGCTTTCTTT
CASSMKGDTEAFF
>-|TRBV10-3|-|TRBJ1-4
TGTGCCATCAGTGAGGGCCCGGGACACTCAACTAATGAAAAACTGTTTTTT
CAISEGPGHSTNEKLFF
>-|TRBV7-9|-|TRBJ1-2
TGTGCCAGCAGCTTAATTGGGCCCTATGGCTACACCTTC
CASSLIGPYGYTF
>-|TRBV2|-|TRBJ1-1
TGTGCCAGCAGAGTCGGACAGCTGAACACTGAAGCTTTCTTT
CASRVGQLNTEAFF
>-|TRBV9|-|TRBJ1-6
TGTGCCAGCAGCGCCGGGTCCGGGGGAACACCCCTCCACTTT
CASSAGSGGTPLHF
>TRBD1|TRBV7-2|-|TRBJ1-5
TGTGCCAGCAGCTCGGACAGGGCTCAGCCCCAGCATTTT
CASSSDRAQPQHF
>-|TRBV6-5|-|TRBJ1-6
TGTGCCAGCAGTAGTGGGGGGTCGGGGGATTCACCCCTCCACTTT
CASSSGGSGDSPLHF
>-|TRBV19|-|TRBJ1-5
TGTGCCAGTAGTAAGCTAGGGGGGAGCAATCAGCCCCAGCATTTT
CASSKLGGSNQPQHF
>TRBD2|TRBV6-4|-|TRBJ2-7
TGTGCCAGCAGTGACTCGTTGGCTAGCGGGGAAAACTACGAGCAGTACTTC
CASSDSLASGENYEQYF
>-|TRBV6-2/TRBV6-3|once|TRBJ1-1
TGTGCCAGCAGCAAGTCTCTGCAGGCCACTGAAGCTTTCTTT
CASSKSLQATEAFF
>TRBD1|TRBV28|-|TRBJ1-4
TGTGCCAGCAAAGAATGGACAGGGTATGAAAAACTGTTTTTT
CASKEWTGYEKLFF
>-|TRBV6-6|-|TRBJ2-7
TGTGCCAGCAGTTCTCACACAGCCTACGAGCAGTACTTC
CASSSHTAYEQYF
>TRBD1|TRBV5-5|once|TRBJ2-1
TGTGCCAGCAGCGATTGGACCCGGACAGGGGTCAATGAGCAGTTCTTC
CASSDWTRTGVNEQFF
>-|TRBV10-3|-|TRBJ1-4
TGTGCCATCAGGGAAGGGCTGGCTGGTGAAAAACTGTTTTTT
CAIREGLAGEKLFF
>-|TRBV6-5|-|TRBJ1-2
TGTGCCAGCAGTTACTCCTATCCCGGGGACTATGGCTACACCTTC
CASSYSYPGDYGYTF
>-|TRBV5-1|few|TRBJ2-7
TGCGCCAGCCGGGACGGCTCCTTCGGGGACGAGCAGTACTTC
CASRDGSFGDEQYF
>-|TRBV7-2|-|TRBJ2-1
TGTGCCAGCAGCCGCGGGGAATACAATGAGCAGTTCTTC
CASSRGEYNEQFF
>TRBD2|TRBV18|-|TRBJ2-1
TGTGCCAGCTCACCCCTCCTAGCGGGGGGTTACAATGAGCAGTTCTTC
CASSPLLAGGYNEQFF
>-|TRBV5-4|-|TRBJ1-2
TGTGCCAGCAGCTTGGACGGAAGATATGGCTACACCTTC
CASSLDGRYGYTF
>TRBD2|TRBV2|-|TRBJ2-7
TGTGCCAGCACCCAGAGCGGGGGGGCCTCCTACGAGCAGTACTTC
CASTQSGGASYEQYF
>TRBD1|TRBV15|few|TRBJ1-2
TGTGCCACCAGCAGAGATAGGGACAGGCCCTTCTATGGCTACACCTTC
CATSRDRDRPFYGYTF
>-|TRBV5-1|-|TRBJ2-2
TGCGCCAGCAGCTCCGACAGCCCCAACACCGGGGAGCTGTTTTTT
CASSSDSPNTGELFF
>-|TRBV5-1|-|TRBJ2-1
TGCGCCAGCAGCCCGCCAGGGACGAATGAGCAGTTCTTC
CASSPPGTNEQFF
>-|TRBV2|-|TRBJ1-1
TGTGCCAGCAGGGGGGAGGGGGATGAAGCTTTCTTT
CASRGEGDEAFF
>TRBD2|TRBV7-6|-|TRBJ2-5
TGTGCCAGCAGCGAGCGGGAGGGACTCCTGCGGGAGACCCAGTACTTC
CASSEREGLLRETQYF